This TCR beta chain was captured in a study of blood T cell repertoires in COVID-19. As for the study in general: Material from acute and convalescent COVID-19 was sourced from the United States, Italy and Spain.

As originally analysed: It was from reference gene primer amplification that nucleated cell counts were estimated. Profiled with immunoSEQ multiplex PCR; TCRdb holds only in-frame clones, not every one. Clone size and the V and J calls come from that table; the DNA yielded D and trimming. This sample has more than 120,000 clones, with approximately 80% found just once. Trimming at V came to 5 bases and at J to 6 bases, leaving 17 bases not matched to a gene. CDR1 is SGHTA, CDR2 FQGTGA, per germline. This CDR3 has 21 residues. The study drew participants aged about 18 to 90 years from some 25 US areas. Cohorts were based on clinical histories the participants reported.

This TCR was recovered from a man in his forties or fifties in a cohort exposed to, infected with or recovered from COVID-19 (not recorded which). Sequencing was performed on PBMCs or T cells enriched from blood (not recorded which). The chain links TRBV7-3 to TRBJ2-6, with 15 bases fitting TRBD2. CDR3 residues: CASSRIPGTSGRRKEANVLTF. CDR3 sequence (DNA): TGTGCCAGCAGCCGTATTCCCGGGACTAGCGGGAGGAGAAAGGAGGCCAACGTCCTGACTTTC.